This T cell receptor (beta chain) was documented in a study of T-cell reconstitution after alpha-beta-depleted transplantation in children (TCRdb year 2016). About the full investigation: The study quantitatively tracked T-cell immune reconstitution after TCRalphabeta/CD19-depleted allogeneic hematopoietic cell transplantation in children using TCR repertoire profiling.

CDR3 length: 12 amino acids, cysteine to phenylalanine. Only the CDR3 region is kept as DNA, spanning 36 bases read in frame from base 1. Trimming takes 6 bases from V and 8 bases from J, and the germline ends sit 10 bases apart. Library construction relied on PCR. TCRdb shows the sequencer as Illumina HiSeq 2500. To normalize quantification of the TCRbeta repertoire, the TCR libraries were built with molecular barcoding that relied on unique molecular identifiers. Using fastp trimming at Q25 and MiXCR clonotype assembly, TCRdb reanalyzed the public sequencing data and kept in-frame beta chains. Rows merge per CDR3 protein into single entries with the most common DNA and genes. Across this sample there are 250,000 to 300,000 distinct CDR3 sequences, with over 9.5% seen only once. Clones ranked in the top ten supply less than 9% of the sample. The paper as a whole reports these results and caveats: In some patients, high TCRbeta diversity at day 60 was attributed to recipient T cells and intrathymic progenitors that had survived conditioning. Hyperexpanded clone frequencies declined over subsequent months; after one year, T-cell counts and TCRbeta diversity were mostly attributed to newly produced T cells. The apparently early alphabetaT-cell count recovery about two months after transplant was reportedly dependent on only several hundred rapidly expanded clones derived from non-depleted graft cells.

The sample's treatment or condition label, decoded: allogeneic hematopoietic cell transplantation with graft depleted of TCRalphabeta T cells and CD19 B cells. The transplant recipients were children given TCRalphabeta/CD19-depleted allogeneic hematopoietic cell grafts. This clonotype came up many times. Its antigen specificity is not known. Base qualities were left out, and no much larger clone turns up one base away. The TCR originated in a boy in the first two years of life with acute myeloid leukemia, due to receive a stem cell transplant. The material sequenced was PBMCs, taken before TCRalphabeta/CD19-depleted stem cell transplant. The chain uses TRBV12-3 or TRBV12-4 and TRBJ2-2; the D gene is not confidently resolved. Here is the DNA: TGTGCCAGCAGGACTCTTACGGGGGAGCTGTTTTTT. Its protein product is CASRTLTGELFF.